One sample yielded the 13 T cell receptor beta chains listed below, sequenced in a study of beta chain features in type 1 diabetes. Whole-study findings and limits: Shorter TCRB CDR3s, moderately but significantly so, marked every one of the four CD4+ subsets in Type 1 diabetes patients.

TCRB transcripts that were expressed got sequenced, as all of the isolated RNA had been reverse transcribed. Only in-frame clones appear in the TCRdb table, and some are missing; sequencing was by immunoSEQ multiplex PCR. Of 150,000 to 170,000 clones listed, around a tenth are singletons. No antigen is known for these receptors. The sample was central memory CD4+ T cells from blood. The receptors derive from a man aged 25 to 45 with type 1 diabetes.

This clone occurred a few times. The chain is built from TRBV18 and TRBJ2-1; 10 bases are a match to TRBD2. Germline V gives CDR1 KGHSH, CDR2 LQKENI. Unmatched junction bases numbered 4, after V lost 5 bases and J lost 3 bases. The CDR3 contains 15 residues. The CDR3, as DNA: TGTGCCAGCTCATCGGGACTAGCGAACTACAATGAGCAGTTCTTC. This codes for CASSSGLANYNEQFF. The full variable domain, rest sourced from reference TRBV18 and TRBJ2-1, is NAGVMQNPRHLVRRRGQEARLRCSPMKGHSHVYWYRQLPEEGLKFMVYLQKENIIDESGMPKERFSAEFPKEGPSILRIQQVVRGDSAAYFCASSSGLANYNEQFFGPGTRLTVL.

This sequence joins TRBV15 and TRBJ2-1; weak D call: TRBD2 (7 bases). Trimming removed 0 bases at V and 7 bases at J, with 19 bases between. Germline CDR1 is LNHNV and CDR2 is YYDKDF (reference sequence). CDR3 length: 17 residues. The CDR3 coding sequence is TGTGCCACCAGCAGAGAGGGGGGGCGGGATCGAGGAAATGAGCAGTTCTTC. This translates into CATSREGGRDRGNEQFF.

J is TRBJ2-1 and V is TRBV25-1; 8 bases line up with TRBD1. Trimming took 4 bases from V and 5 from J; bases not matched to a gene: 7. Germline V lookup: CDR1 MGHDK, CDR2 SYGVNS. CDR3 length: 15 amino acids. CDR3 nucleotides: TGTGCCAGCAGTGCGACAGGGGTTATCGACAATGAGCAGTTCTTC. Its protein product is CASSATGVIDNEQFF.

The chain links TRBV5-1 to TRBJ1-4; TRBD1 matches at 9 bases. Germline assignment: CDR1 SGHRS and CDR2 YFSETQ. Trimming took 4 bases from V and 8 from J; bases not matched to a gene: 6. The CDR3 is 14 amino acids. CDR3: CASSPDRGLEKLFF. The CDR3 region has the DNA TGCGCCAGCAGCCCCGACAGGGGGTTGGAAAAACTGTTTTTT.

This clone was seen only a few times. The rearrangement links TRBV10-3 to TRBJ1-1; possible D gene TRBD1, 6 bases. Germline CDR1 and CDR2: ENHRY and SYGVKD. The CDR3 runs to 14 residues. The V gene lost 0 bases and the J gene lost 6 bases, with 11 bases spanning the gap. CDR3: CAISESGKGAEAFF. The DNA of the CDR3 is TGTGCCATCAGTGAGTCCGGAAAGGGGGCTGAAGCTTTCTTT.

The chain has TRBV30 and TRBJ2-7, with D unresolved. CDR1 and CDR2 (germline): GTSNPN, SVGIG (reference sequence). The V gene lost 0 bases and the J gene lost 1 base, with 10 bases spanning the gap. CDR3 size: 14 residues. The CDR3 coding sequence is TGTGCCTGGAGTGTAAAGGTCGGGTCCTACGAGCAGTACTTC. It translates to CAWSVKVGSYEQYF.

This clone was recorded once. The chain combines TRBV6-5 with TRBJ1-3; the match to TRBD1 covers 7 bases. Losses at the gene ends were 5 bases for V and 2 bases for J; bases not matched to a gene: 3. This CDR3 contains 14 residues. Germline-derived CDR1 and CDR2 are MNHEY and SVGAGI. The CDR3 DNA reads TGTGCCAGCAGTCGCACAGGGGCTGGAAACACCATATATTTT. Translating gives CASSRTGAGNTIYF.

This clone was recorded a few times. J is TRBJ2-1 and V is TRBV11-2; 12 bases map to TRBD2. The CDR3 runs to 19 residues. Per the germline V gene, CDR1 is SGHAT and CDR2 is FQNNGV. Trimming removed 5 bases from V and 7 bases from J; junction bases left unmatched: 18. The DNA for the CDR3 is TGTGCCAGCAGCCCCACCGCTCTAGCGGGGGGGAGGGGTGCTAATGAGCAGTTCTTC. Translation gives CASSPTALAGGRGANEQFF.

In nucleotides, the CDR3 is TGTGCCTGGAGCAGGGACAATGAGCAGTTCTTC. Protein sequence: CAWSRDNEQFF. This sequence joins TRBV30 and TRBJ2-1, with D possibly TRBD1 on 5 matching bases. The germline CDR1 and CDR2 sequences are GTSNPN and SVGIG (reference sequence). CDR3 size: 11 residues. The germline V and J ends were trimmed by 3 bases and 5 bases, with 5 bases remaining between them.

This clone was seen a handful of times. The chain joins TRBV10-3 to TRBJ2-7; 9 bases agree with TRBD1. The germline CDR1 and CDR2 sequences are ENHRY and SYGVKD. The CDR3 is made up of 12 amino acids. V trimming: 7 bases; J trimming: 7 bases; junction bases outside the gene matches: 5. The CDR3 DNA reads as TGTGCCATCAAACAGGGGGCTCAAGAGCAGTACTTC. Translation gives CAIKQGAQEQYF.

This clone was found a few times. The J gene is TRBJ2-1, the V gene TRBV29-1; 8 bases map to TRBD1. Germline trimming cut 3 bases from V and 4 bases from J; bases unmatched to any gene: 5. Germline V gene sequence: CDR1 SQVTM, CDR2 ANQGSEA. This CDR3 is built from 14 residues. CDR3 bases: TGCAGCGTTGACGGGACAGGCAGGTACAATGAGCAGTTCTTC. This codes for CSVDGTGRYNEQFF.

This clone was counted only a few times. CDR3 residues: CASSFGTINNEQFF. As DNA, the CDR3 is TGTGCCAGCAGCTTCGGGACTATCAACAATGAGCAGTTCTTC. The chain carries TRBV7-9 and TRBJ2-1, with 7 bases aligning to TRBD2. The CDR3 contains 14 residues. Per the germline V gene, CDR1 is SEHNR and CDR2 is FQNEAQ (reference sequence). V lost 3 bases, J lost 5 bases, and 4 bases stayed unmatched.

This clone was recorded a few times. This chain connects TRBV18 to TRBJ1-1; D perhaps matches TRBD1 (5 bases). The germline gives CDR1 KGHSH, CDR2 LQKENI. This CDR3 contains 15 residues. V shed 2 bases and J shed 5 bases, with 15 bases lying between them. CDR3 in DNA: TGTGCCAGCTCACCATTGGACACCGAGCAAACTGAAGCTTTCTTT. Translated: CASSPLDTEQTEAFF.